Here is one T cell receptor (beta chain) with its context. The data are from a study of blood T cell repertoires in COVID-19. On the study more broadly: COVID-19 samples from acute and convalescent phases originated in the United States, Italy and Spain.

Each participant's cohort was designated according to participant-reported clinical history. Trimming removed 6 bases from V and 4 bases from J, with 6 bases in between. The germline V gene has CDR1 SNHLY and CDR2 FYNNEI. The CDR3 has 11 residues. Original handling: From reference gene primer amplification, estimates of nucleated cell counts were derived. Measured with immunoSEQ multiplex PCR; TCRdb has only the in-frame clones, and not every one. The DNA gave D and trimming, while V, J and clone size come from that table. In the table there are more than 300,000 clones, 90% of which are singletons. Sequences were obtained from PBMCs or T cells enriched from blood (not recorded which). V is TRBV2 and J is TRBJ1-2; D unresolved. The TCR sequence derives from a woman aged 30 to 39 who had been exposed to COVID-19. CDR3 nucleotide sequence: TGTGCCAGCAGATTATTCTATGGCTACACCTTC. It yields the protein CASRLFYGYTF.